Listed below are T cell receptor beta chains from one sample, sequenced in a study of blood T cell repertoires in COVID-19. The protocol was immunoSEQ multiplex PCR, while the TCRdb copy is restricted to in-frame clones and leaves out a portion. The sample comprises approximately 250,000 clones, 84% of which are singletons, and around 2.4% rests with the top ten. Sequencing was carried out using peripheral blood. These receptors originate from a man aged 35-49 years who had recovered from COVID-19. Each CDR3 is given with its conserved first and last residue. The D gene is left open where the match is weak. Clone size is not always given. Where it is, it says once, few, many or a class for expanded clones.

v_call	clone_size	d_call	j_call	cdr3_nt	cdr3_aa
TRBV11-2	-	-	TRBJ1-3	TGTGCCAGCAGCTTAAATCCCTCCGGAAACACCATATATTTT	CASSLNPSGNTIYF
TRBV4-1	-	TRBD2	TRBJ2-5	TGCGCCAGCAGCCAAGAGTCCGGGAGCGGGAGATTGATGAAGACCCAGTACTTC	CASSQESGSGRLMKTQYF
TRBV10-3	-	-	TRBJ1-1	TGTGCAAGGCGAAGGGATGGGAGCACTGAAGCTTTCTTT	CARRRDGSTEAFF
TRBV19	few	TRBD1	TRBJ2-2	TGTGCCAGTATGGACAGGCCGAACACCGGGGAGCTGTTTTTT	CASMDRPNTGELFF
TRBV19	-	-	TRBJ2-7	TGTGCCAGTAGTCCCCGGACAGTGCCCTCCTACGAGCAGTACTTC	CASSPRTVPSYEQYF
TRBV28	-	-	TRBJ1-3	TGTGCCAGCAGTATACCCTGGGAGTTCTCTGGAAACACCATATATTTT	CASSIPWEFSGNTIYF
TRBV11-3	-	-	TRBJ2-7	TGTGCCAGCAGCTTCTTCGGTGATTACGAGCAGTACTTC	CASSFFGDYEQYF
TRBV7-2	-	-	TRBJ2-7	TGTGCCAGCAGCTTAGGAGCAGGGTGGGACGAGCAGTACTTC	CASSLGAGWDEQYF
TRBV27	-	TRBD1	TRBJ1-2	TGTGCCAGCAGGATAGGTGGGACAGACTATGGCTACACCTTC	CASRIGGTDYGYTF
TRBV9	-	-	TRBJ1-6	TGTGCCAGCAGCGTAACGGCCCGGGGGGATTCACCCCTCCACTTT	CASSVTARGDSPLHF
TRBV2	-	TRBD2	TRBJ2-7	TGTGCCAGCGAAAAAAGCCGGCGGGGGTCCGAGCAGTACTTC	CASEKSRRGSEQYF
TRBV27	-	-	TRBJ1-4	TGTGCCAGCAGTCCTGACTTAACTAATGAAAAACTGTTTTTT	CASSPDLTNEKLFF
TRBV7-2	-	TRBD1	TRBJ2-1	TGTGCCAGCAGCGCACGCGGGACAGGGGGAGGCAATGAGCAGTTCTTC	CASSARGTGGGNEQFF
TRBV7-8	-	-	TRBJ1-5	TGTGCCAGCAGCAGACACAGGATCAATAGCAATCAGCCCCAGCATTTT	CASSRHRINSNQPQHF
TRBV19	once	-	TRBJ1-3	TGTGCCAGTATAGGTCTGGACAGCTCTGGAAACACCATATATTTT	CASIGLDSSGNTIYF
TRBV20-1	-	-	TRBJ2-7	TGCAGTGCCCTGACTGACTACGAGCAGTACTTC	CSALTDYEQYF
TRBV5-4	-	TRBD2	TRBJ2-7	TGTGCCAGCAGCTGGAGAGGCGGGAGGTCCCGTTACGAGCAGTACTTC	CASSWRGGRSRYEQYF
TRBV29-1	-	-	TRBJ2-5	TGCAGCGGCTACGAGGGCTGGGAGACCCAGTACTTC	CSGYEGWETQYF
TRBV7-2	-	-	TRBJ1-1	TGTGCCAGCAGCCCTCTCAACACGAACACTGAAGCTTTCTTT	CASSPLNTNTEAFF
TRBV6-5	-	-	TRBJ2-7	TGTGCCAGCAACGGACTCTCCTACGAGCAGTACTTC	CASNGLSYEQYF
TRBV6-2/TRBV6-3	many	TRBD2	TRBJ2-5	TGTGCCAGCAGTTACACTACTAGCGGGGAGAGCGAGACCCAGTACTTC	CASSYTTSGESETQYF
TRBV14	-	-	TRBJ1-3	TGTGCCAGCAGCCTCTCCTTTTCCGGAAACACCATATATTTT	CASSLSFSGNTIYF
TRBV19	-	-	TRBJ1-3	TGTGCCAGTAGTCAAAGGGGTCCCGGAAACACCATATATTTT	CASSQRGPGNTIYF
TRBV10-3	few	TRBD2	TRBJ2-1	TGTGCCATCAGTGAGGGACTAGCGGGGGACAATGAGCAGTTCTTC	CAISEGLAGDNEQFF
TRBV29-1	-	TRBD1	TRBJ2-1	TGCAGCGTTGAGTTGGGGACAGCCTACAATGAGCAGTTCTTC	CSVELGTAYNEQFF
TRBV10-3	few	TRBD1	TRBJ1-1	TGTGCCATCAGTGAGTCCATGGGACAGGGAAGAGACACTGAAGCTTTCTTT	CAISESMGQGRDTEAFF
TRBV5-4	-	-	TRBJ2-6	TGTGCCAGCAGCTTGGACAGTTCTGGGGCCAACGTCCTGACTTTC	CASSLDSSGANVLTF
TRBV7-2	-	TRBD2	TRBJ2-2	TGTGCCAGCAGCCCCCCGACTAGCGGGAACACCGGGGAGCTGTTTTTT	CASSPPTSGNTGELFF
TRBV2	-	-	TRBJ2-7	TGTGCCAGCAGTAGAGGAGCCTCCTACGAGCAGTACTTC	CASSRGASYEQYF
TRBV2	-	TRBD1	TRBJ1-2	TGTGCCAGCAGTGTAGGCACAGGGGGCTTTTATGGCTACACCTTC	CASSVGTGGFYGYTF
TRBV6-2/TRBV6-3	-	TRBD2	TRBJ2-1	TGTGCCAGCAGCCCTAAGCGGGGGTCCTACAATGAGCAGTTCTTC	CASSPKRGSYNEQFF
TRBV7-2	-	-	TRBJ2-6	TGTGCCAGCAGCTTAGGTTTTCGGGACTCTGGGGCCAACGTCCTGACTTTC	CASSLGFRDSGANVLTF
TRBV10-3	-	TRBD1	TRBJ1-6	TGTGCCATCAGTGAGTCGGGACAGGGAAGTTCACCCCTCCACTTT	CAISESGQGSSPLHF
TRBV9	-	TRBD1	TRBJ1-3	TGTGCCAGCAGCTTTGGAACCGGGACAGGATCTGGAAACACCATATATTTT	CASSFGTGTGSGNTIYF
TRBV27	once	-	TRBJ2-7	TGTGCCAGCAGTTTAGGGTACAGTTCCTACGAGCAGTACTTC	CASSLGYSSYEQYF
TRBV24-1	-	TRBD2	TRBJ2-1	TGTGCCACCAGTGATCCTAGCGGGGGTTCGTACAATGAGCAGTTCTTC	CATSDPSGGSYNEQFF
TRBV6-5	-	-	TRBJ2-6	TGTGCCAGCAGTTCGACAGCTGGGGCCAACGTCCTGACTTTC	CASSSTAGANVLTF
TRBV4-1	-	TRBD2	TRBJ2-2	TGCGCCAGCAGCCACCGGACTAGCGGGGGGGCGCCCGGGGAGCTGTTTTTT	CASSHRTSGGAPGELFF
TRBV29-1	-	-	TRBJ1-2	TGCAGCGTTGAGAGTGGAGTTTACTATGGCTACACCTTC	CSVESGVYYGYTF
TRBV11-3	-	-	TRBJ2-1	TGTGCCAGCAGCTTAGGCTTGCGGAACAATGAGCAGTTCTTC	CASSLGLRNNEQFF
TRBV11-3	-	-	TRBJ2-3	TGTGCCAGCAGCTTAGATCCACATATCGGGGCAGATACGCAGTATTTT	CASSLDPHIGADTQYF
TRBV7-6	once	-	TRBJ2-5	TGTGCCAGCAGCTTAGAACCTAACCCCCGGGAGACCCAGTACTTC	CASSLEPNPRETQYF
TRBV6-1	-	TRBD2	TRBJ2-1	TGTGCCAGCAGTGACAAAGCGGGAGGGCAATATGAGCAGTTCTTC	CASSDKAGGQYEQFF
TRBV5-6	-	-	TRBJ2-3	TGTGCCAGCAGCGCAGTAGCGTCCCTGGTCACAGATACGCAGTATTTT	CASSAVASLVTDTQYF
TRBV4-3	-	TRBD1	TRBJ1-1	TGCGCCAGCAGCCAAGACTACCATAGACAGGGAAGCACTGAAGCTTTCTTT	CASSQDYHRQGSTEAFF
TRBV2	-	-	TRBJ1-5	TGTGCCAGCAGTGAAGAGGGGGTGGCTCAGCCCCAGCATTTT	CASSEEGVAQPQHF
TRBV2	-	-	TRBJ1-1	TGTGCCAGCAGTACAGGGAATGAAGCTTTCTTT	CASSTGNEAFF
TRBV13	-	TRBD1	TRBJ1-3	TGTGCCAGCAGCTCGGAAACAGGGGGCGGAAACACCATATATTTT	CASSSETGGGNTIYF
TRBV24-1	-	TRBD2	TRBJ2-1	TGTGCCACCAGTGACCCGGGGAGCGGGGGCGATGAGCAGTTCTTC	CATSDPGSGGDEQFF
TRBV11-2	-	-	TRBJ2-7	TGTGCCAGCAGCTCCTTATCCCTAGACCAGCAGTACTTC	CASSSLSLDQQYF
TRBV6-5	once	-	TRBJ1-1	TGTGCCAGCAGTTACCGGGGGAACACTGAAGCTTTCTTT	CASSYRGNTEAFF
TRBV11-2	-	TRBD1	TRBJ2-7	TGTGCCAGCAGCTTAGTTGACAGGGCCTACGAGCAGTACTTC	CASSLVDRAYEQYF
TRBV4-3	few	-	TRBJ2-6	TGCGCCAGCAGCCCTAGTGCCTCGAGCTCTGGGGCCAACGTCCTGACTTTC	CASSPSASSSGANVLTF
TRBV5-1	few	TRBD2	TRBJ2-1	TGCGCCAGCAGCTTGGCTAGCGGATTGTACAATGAGCAGTTCTTC	CASSLASGLYNEQFF
TRBV30	-	-	TRBJ1-5	TGTGCCTGGAGCCTAGGGGATTGGGGATACAATCAGCCCCAGCATTTT	CAWSLGDWGYNQPQHF
TRBV29-1	-	-	TRBJ2-7	TGCAGCGTTGAAGATCTTCGGGGAGAGCGCTACGAGCAGTACTTC	CSVEDLRGERYEQYF